These T cell receptor beta chains were read from a single sample in a study of vaccination and CD4 T cells after COVID-19. No antigens are known for them. Via MiXCR, TCRdb re-called the PCR reads, giving one row per CDR3 protein. The repertoire holds approximately 6,600 distinct CDR3 sequences, around 20% seen once, with roughly 30% in the top ten. Source: CD4+ T cells from blood, cultured in vitro, taken after SARS-CoV-2 vaccination. The receptor set was obtained from a human donor who had recovered from COVID-19. Both conserved end residues are part of each CDR3. D genes are given only for firm matches. Clone sizes are given selectively: once, few, many, or a class where the clone is expanded.

D: TRBD1; size: NA; V: TRBV10-1; J: TRBJ1-1; CDR3: CASSESGTGASSEAFF; DNA: TGCGCCAGCAGTGAGTCGGGGACAGGAGCTTCCTCTGAAGCTTTCTTT
D: NA; size: medium-sized; V: TRBV20-1; J: TRBJ1-5; CDR3: CSAPGRDRQPQHF; DNA: TGCAGTGCCCCAGGGCGGGACCGCCAGCCCCAGCATTTT
D: TRBD2; size: few; V: TRBV2; J: TRBJ2-7; CDR3: CASSSILGLGNF; DNA: TGTGCCAGCAGCTCCATCCTGGGACTAGGGAACTTC
D: TRBD2; size: medium-sized; V: TRBV20-1; J: TRBJ2-3; CDR3: CSALTSGAFTDTQYF; DNA: TGCAGTGCCCTGACTAGCGGGGCTTTCACAGATACGCAGTATTTT
D: NA; size: few; V: TRBV5-8; J: TRBJ2-7; CDR3: CASSLGAPYEQYF; DNA: TGTGCCAGCAGTTTGGGGGCCCCCTACGAGCAGTACTTC
D: NA; size: NA; V: TRBV6-5; J: TRBJ1-1; CDR3: CASSYPRGGSTEAFF; DNA: TGTGCCAGCAGTTACCCGAGAGGTGGGAGCACTGAAGCTTTCTTT
D: TRBD1; size: NA; V: TRBV28; J: TRBJ1-5; CDR3: CASSLLGGSSFPQPQHF; DNA: TGTGCCAGCAGTTTATTAGGGGGCTCCAGCTTCCCTCAGCCCCAGCATTTT
D: TRBD2; size: medium-sized; V: TRBV7-9; J: TRBJ2-5; CDR3: CASSLGTGGQETQYF; DNA: TGTGCCAGCAGCTTAGGGACGGGGGGCCAAGAGACCCAGTACTTC
D: NA; size: medium-sized; V: TRBV7-2; J: TRBJ2-7; CDR3: CASSLMQGSYEQYF; DNA: TGTGCCAGCAGCTTAATGCAGGGCAGCTACGAGCAGTACTTC
D: NA; size: NA; V: TRBV10-3; J: TRBJ1-1; CDR3: CAISEGAHTEAFF; DNA: TGTGCCATCAGTGAGGGGGCTCACACTGAAGCTTTCTTT
D: TRBD1; size: medium-sized; V: TRBV6-5; J: TRBJ2-7; CDR3: CASSYTASTGGTYEQYF; DNA: TGTGCCAGCAGTTACACGGCCAGTACAGGGGGTACCTACGAGCAGTACTTC
D: NA; size: NA; V: TRBV5-1; J: TRBJ1-2; CDR3: CASSLDGNGRYGYTF; DNA: TGCGCCAGCAGCTTGGACGGAAACGGGCGATATGGCTACACCTTC
D: TRBD1; size: NA; V: TRBV11-3; J: TRBJ2-1; CDR3: CASSFGDRVAYNEQFF; DNA: TGTGCCAGCAGCTTTGGTGACAGGGTAGCCTACAATGAGCAGTTCTTC
D: NA; size: once; V: TRBV7-6; J: TRBJ2-6; CDR3: CASSFISAGGRSGANVLTF; DNA: TGTGCCAGCAGCTTTATTAGCGCAGGGGGGAGGTCTGGGGCCAACGTCCTGACTTTC
D: NA; size: few; V: TRBV10-2; J: TRBJ2-7; CDR3: CASSESFGRLGEQYF; DNA: TGCGCCAGCAGTGAGTCGTTTGGCCGGTTAGGCGAGCAGTACTTC
D: NA; size: NA; V: TRBV19; J: TRBJ2-5; CDR3: CASSTWAGQETQYF; DNA: TGTGCCAGTAGTACCTGGGCCGGACAAGAGACCCAGTACTTC
D: TRBD1; size: NA; V: TRBV6-1; J: TRBJ2-6; CDR3: CASSGQGSGANVLTF; DNA: TGTGCCAGCAGTGGACAGGGCTCTGGGGCCAACGTCCTGACTTTC
D: NA; size: NA; V: TRBV27; J: TRBJ2-1; CDR3: CASSGRRGLYNEQFF; DNA: TGTGCCAGCAGTGGAAGACGGGGGTTATACAATGAGCAGTTCTTC
D: NA; size: few; V: TRBV29-1; J: TRBJ2-7; CDR3: CSVGLGVQYF; DNA: TGCAGCGTTGGCCTGGGAGTGCAGTACTTC
D: TRBD1; size: NA; V: TRBV9; J: TRBJ1-6; CDR3: CASSGGQGWNSPLHF; DNA: TGTGCCAGCAGTGGAGGACAGGGGTGGAATTCACCCCTCCACTTT
D: TRBD1; size: few; V: TRBV6-1; J: TRBJ1-6; CDR3: CASRTISGQGINSPLHF; DNA: TGTGCCAGCAGGACGATAAGCGGACAGGGAATTAATTCACCCCTCCACTTT
D: NA; size: NA; V: TRBV12-3/TRBV12-4; J: TRBJ1-2; CDR3: CASSLKTVAGYGYTF; DNA: TGTGCCAGCAGTTTAAAGACAGTCGCTGGCTATGGCTACACCTTC
D: NA; size: medium-sized; V: TRBV7-9; J: TRBJ2-7; CDR3: CASRRGREQYF; DNA: TGTGCCAGCAGACGTGGGCGGGAGCAGTACTTC
D: NA; size: medium-sized; V: TRBV20-1; J: TRBJ1-1; CDR3: CSARVGGPNTEAFF; DNA: TGCAGTGCTAGAGTGGGGGGGCCGAACACTGAAGCTTTCTTT
D: NA; size: medium-sized; V: TRBV7-9; J: TRBJ2-7; CDR3: CASSVGISNGDEQYF; DNA: TGTGCCAGCAGCGTAGGAATCTCTAACGGCGACGAGCAGTACTTC
D: NA; size: NA; V: TRBV28; J: TRBJ1-6; CDR3: CASGRRAMSSYNSPLHF; DNA: TGTGCCAGCGGTAGGCGGGCTATGAGCTCCTATAATTCACCCCTCCACTTT
D: NA; size: NA; V: TRBV27; J: TRBJ1-5; CDR3: CASSLSRNSNQPQHF; DNA: TGTGCCAGCAGTTTGTCGCGAAATAGCAATCAGCCCCAGCATTTT
D: TRBD2; size: medium-sized; V: TRBV7-2; J: TRBJ2-5; CDR3: CASGAGGAWRETQYF; DNA: TGTGCCAGCGGAGCGGGAGGGGCTTGGCGGGAGACCCAGTACTTC
D: TRBD2; size: few; V: TRBV20-1; J: TRBJ2-2; CDR3: CSARLAGGGDTGELFF; DNA: TGCAGTGCCCGACTAGCGGGAGGAGGTGACACCGGGGAGCTGTTTTTT
D: TRBD1; size: medium-sized; V: TRBV6-5; J: TRBJ2-5; CDR3: CASSFQTGGRETQYF; DNA: TGTGCCAGCAGTTTTCAAACAGGGGGCAGAGAGACCCAGTACTTC
D: TRBD2; size: medium-sized; V: TRBV20-1; J: TRBJ2-5; CDR3: CSAGRVAGDQETQYF; DNA: TGCAGTGCTGGCCGGGTAGCGGGGGACCAAGAGACCCAGTACTTC
D: TRBD1; size: few; V: TRBV6-2/TRBV6-3; J: TRBJ2-7; CDR3: CASSSRQGVQYF; DNA: TGTGCCAGCAGTTCCCGACAGGGGGTGCAGTACTTC
D: NA; size: few; V: TRBV5-1; J: TRBJ2-7; CDR3: CASSSTGGSYEQYF; DNA: TGCGCCAGCAGCTCGACTGGAGGCTCCTACGAGCAGTACTTC
D: TRBD1; size: medium-sized; V: TRBV28; J: TRBJ1-2; CDR3: CASRPARQGNYGYTF; DNA: TGTGCCAGCAGGCCTGCCCGACAGGGTAACTATGGCTACACCTTC
D: NA; size: few; V: TRBV6-1; J: TRBJ2-7; CDR3: CASGVGGETSYEQYF; DNA: TGTGCCAGCGGCGTCGGAGGGGAGACCTCCTACGAGCAGTACTTC
D: NA; size: NA; V: TRBV27; J: TRBJ2-3; CDR3: CASSPGRSDTQYF; DNA: TGTGCCAGCAGTCCAGGGAGATCTGATACGCAGTATTTT
D: TRBD1; size: NA; V: TRBV11-3; J: TRBJ1-2; CDR3: CASSLGTGVGYTF; DNA: TGTGCCAGCAGCTTAGGCACAGGGGTTGGCTACACCTTC
D: NA; size: NA; V: TRBV5-1; J: TRBJ1-1; CDR3: CASSLLPGPSNTEAFF; DNA: TGCGCCAGCAGCTTGTTACCGGGGCCATCGAACACTGAAGCTTTCTTT
D: NA; size: NA; V: TRBV24-1; J: TRBJ2-1; CDR3: CGVGGPLYNEQFF; DNA: TGTGGCGTCGGGGGTCCACTATACAATGAGCAGTTCTTC
D: TRBD1; size: few; V: TRBV6-5; J: TRBJ2-1; CDR3: CASSYRQGASEQFF; DNA: TGTGCCAGCAGTTACCGACAGGGAGCGAGTGAGCAGTTCTTC
D: NA; size: once; V: TRBV19; J: TRBJ1-5; CDR3: CASSIAGERVQPQHF; DNA: TGTGCCAGTAGTATAGCGGGGGAGAGGGTTCAGCCCCAGCATTTT
D: NA; size: NA; V: TRBV5-1; J: TRBJ2-1; CDR3: CASSLVTGVSNNEQFF; DNA: TGCGCCAGCAGCCTTGTAACCGGGGTATCAAACAATGAGCAGTTCTTC
D: TRBD2; size: NA; V: TRBV6-4; J: TRBJ2-1; CDR3: CASSEAAGDSNEQFF; DNA: TGTGCCAGCAGTGAGGCAGCGGGAGATAGTAATGAGCAGTTCTTC
D: NA; size: NA; V: TRBV24-1; J: TRBJ2-5; CDR3: CATSDLRADQETQYF; DNA: TGTGCCACCAGTGATTTGCGGGCAGACCAAGAGACCCAGTACTTC
D: NA; size: few; V: TRBV29-1; J: TRBJ2-7; CDR3: CSVDEGVDEQYF; DNA: TGCAGCGTTGATGAGGGAGTCGACGAGCAGTACTTC
D: NA; size: NA; V: TRBV19; J: TRBJ1-5; CDR3: CASSITGSNQPQHF; DNA: TGTGCCAGTAGTATCACGGGGAGCAATCAGCCCCAGCATTTT
D: TRBD1; size: few; V: TRBV29-1; J: TRBJ2-7; CDR3: CSVVGRGSEQYF; DNA: TGCAGCGTTGTAGGCAGGGGGTCCGAGCAGTACTTC
D: NA; size: large; V: TRBV6-5; J: TRBJ2-3; CDR3: CASSYSGQRTDTQYF; DNA: TGTGCCAGCAGTTACTCTGGGCAGCGCACAGATACGCAGTATTTT
D: NA; size: NA; V: TRBV6-5; J: TRBJ2-7; CDR3: CASSYSGQGTYEQYF; DNA: TGTGCCAGCAGTTACTCGGGTCAGGGGACCTACGAGCAGTACTTC
D: NA; size: medium-sized; V: TRBV7-2; J: TRBJ2-3; CDR3: CASSLDTDTQYF; DNA: TGTGCCAGCAGCTTAGACACAGATACGCAGTATTTT
D: TRBD2; size: medium-sized; V: TRBV20-1; J: TRBJ2-5; CDR3: CSARRPGGVQETQYF; DNA: TGCAGTGCCAGGCGACCGGGGGGTGTACAAGAGACCCAGTACTTC
D: TRBD1; size: NA; V: TRBV4-2; J: TRBJ1-1; CDR3: CASSRQGSKFSEAFF; DNA: TGTGCCAGCAGCCGACAGGGATCCAAATTCTCTGAAGCTTTCTTT
D: NA; size: NA; V: TRBV6-5; J: TRBJ2-1; CDR3: CASSLDREAYNEQFF; DNA: TGTGCCAGCAGCTTAGACAGGGAGGCCTACAATGAGCAGTTCTTC
D: TRBD2; size: medium-sized; V: TRBV11-3; J: TRBJ2-5; CDR3: CASSLGGSSDETQYF; DNA: TGTGCCAGCAGCTTGGGAGGGAGTTCGGACGAGACCCAGTACTTC
D: TRBD2; size: few; V: TRBV6-2/TRBV6-3; J: TRBJ2-5; CDR3: CASSWTSGSGETQYF; DNA: TGTGCCAGCAGTTGGACTAGCGGGAGCGGGGAGACCCAGTACTTC